This TCR beta chain was recorded in a study of T-cell reconstitution after alpha-beta-depleted transplantation in children. The library targeted TCRbeta and was prepared with unique molecular identifiers. TCRdb ran MiXCR on the PCR reads and lists one entry per CDR3 protein. The sample has hundreds of thousands of distinct CDR3 sequences, approximately 8% seen once. Study outcomes and limitations: T-cell counts and diversity at one year following transplant were attributed mainly to newly produced T cells.

This clonotype came up many times. Its antigen is still unknown. Sequencing used PBMCs, mostly from graft donor cells, obtained 180 days after TCRalphabeta/CD19-depleted stem cell transplant. This receptor was identified in a male patient between 5 and 17 years old who had a stem cell transplant for acute lymphoblastic leukemia, so the T cells may come from the graft donor.

The CDR3 loop reads CASSRDRDGGYTF. The CDR3 coding sequence is TGTGCCAGCAGCAGAGACAGGGATGGTGGCTACACCTTC. This chain links TRBV12-3 or TRBV12-4 with TRBJ1-2, with TRBD1 matching over 7 bases. This CDR3 comprises 13 residues. The J segment lost 7 bases and the V segment lost 6 bases, leaving 8 bases of the junction unmatched.